The 17 T cell receptor beta chains listed next were all sequenced from one sample in a study of T cells after yellow fever vaccination. One entry per CDR3 protein, called by TCRdb with MiXCR from the 5' RACE reads. Here the sample spans a few hundred thousand distinct CDR3 sequences, about 6% being singletons. The starting material was PBMCs, obtained 5 days after the yellow fever booster vaccination. The receptors derive from a man under 40 who received the YFV17D yellow fever vaccine.

The chain combines TRBV12-3 or TRBV12-4 with TRBJ2-7, with D possibly matching TRBD1 (6 bases). The length of the CDR3 is 16 residues. V was shortened by 0 bases and J by 7 bases, with 19 bases between the two germline ends. The CDR3 nucleotides read TGTGCCAGCAGTTTAGCGCCGACAGGACCCAACGGGGAGCAGTACTTC. As protein: CASSLAPTGPNGEQYF.

This clonotype was seen many times. This rearrangement joins TRBV7-2 to TRBJ2-1, with 7 bases aligning to TRBD2. The germline gives CDR1 SGHTA, CDR2 FQGNSA. V was pared by 4 bases and J by 8 bases, with 8 bases of the junction left unmatched. The CDR3 is made up of 14 amino acids. The CDR3 reads CASSSGLSGDEQFF. The CDR3 coding sequence is TGTGCCAGCAGCTCCGGCCTCAGCGGGGATGAGCAGTTCTTC.

This clonotype was detected ten times or more. The genes are TRBV20-1 and TRBJ2-7; 7 bases map to TRBD2. The CDR3 consists of 11 residues. V dropped 5 bases and J dropped 3; count of bases not matched to a gene: 1. Germline CDR1 DFQATT, CDR2 SNEGSKA (reference sequence). This CDR3 is CSAERGYEQYF. As DNA, the CDR3 is TGCAGTGCTGAGCGGGGCTACGAGCAGTACTTC.

This clonotype was seen many times. CDR3 in amino acids: CASRLISVAGHYNEQFF. The CDR3, as DNA: TGTGCCAGCAGACTAATTAGCGTCGCAGGGCATTACAATGAGCAGTTCTTC. The rearrangement joins TRBV6-2 or TRBV6-3 to TRBJ2-1; tentatively, D is TRBD1 or TRBD2 (5 bases each). Per the germline V gene, CDR1 is MNHEY and CDR2 is SVGEGT. Trimming pared 6 bases from V and 4 bases from J, leaving 22 bases between. This CDR3 has 17 residues.

This clonotype was observed at least ten times. The chain couples TRBV28 to TRBJ2-3, with 8 bases that match TRBD1. Unmatched junction bases numbered 3, after V lost 6 bases and J lost 4 bases. This CDR3 is built from 13 residues. Germline V CDR1 and CDR2: MDHEN, SYDVKM. DNA for the CDR3: TGTGCCAGCAGGACAGGGGTTCCAGATACGCAGTATTTT. It translates to CASRTGVPDTQYF.

This clonotype has only a few counts. The chain is built from TRBV24-1 and TRBJ2-1, with unresolved D. The CDR3 totals 13 residues. Trimming left V 1 base short and J 7 bases short, with 7 bases between. Germline assignment: CDR1 KGHDR and CDR2 SFDVKD. The CDR3 DNA is TGTGCCACCAGTGATTTTGTTGGGAATGAGCAGTTCTTC. Protein sequence: CATSDFVGNEQFF.

In this sample, this clonotype turned up a few times. The chain joins TRBV5-4 to TRBJ2-3; no definite D call. Germline V gives CDR1 SGHNT, CDR2 YYREEE (reference sequence). This CDR3 spans 15 amino acids. V gave up 7 bases and J gave up 3 bases, with 18 bases separating them. The CDR3 spells CASQTRNTLTDTQYF. CDR3 bases: TGTGCCAGCCAAACCCGGAACACCCTTACAGATACGCAGTATTTT.

A few counts support this clonotype. The genes are TRBV20-1 and TRBJ2-7; possible D gene TRBD2, 5 bases. The CDR3 totals 15 residues. The germline V gene encodes CDR1 DFQATT and CDR2 SNEGSKA (reference sequence). The V end was cut by 1 base, the J end by 3 bases, with 16 bases between. This CDR3 reads CSARGRPRDDYEQYF. CDR3 DNA sequence: TGCAGTGCTAGAGGACGACCCCGGGATGACTACGAGCAGTACTTC.

This clonotype was detected only a few times. The chain joins TRBV7-8 to TRBJ2-2; unclear D gene. The CDR3 consists of 14 residues. Trimming took off 9 bases at V and 0 bases at J, with 11 bases between the two ends. The germline V gene encodes CDR1 SGHVS and CDR2 FQNEAQ. The CDR3 reads CARSPFTNTGELFF. Written as DNA, the CDR3 is TGTGCCAGATCCCCCTTCACGAACACCGGGGAGCTGTTTTTT.

The sample holds many counts of this clonotype. The rearrangement uses TRBV5-5 and TRBJ1-2; 9 bases agree with TRBD1. CDR1 is SGHKS, CDR2 YYEKEE, per germline (reference sequence). The junction had 6 bases not matched to a gene; V was cut back by 3 bases and J by 6 bases. CDR3 length: 14 amino acids. The CDR3 DNA is TGTGCCAGCAGCTGGGGACAGGGTATGGATGGCTACACCTTC. Its protein product is CASSWGQGMDGYTF.

In this sample, this clonotype turned up many times. The rearrangement joins TRBV7-2 to TRBJ2-5, with 12 nucleotides matching TRBD2. The CDR3 consists of 15 residues. V was clipped by 5 bases and J by 1 base; unmatched bases: 2. CDR1 and CDR2 from the germline V gene are SGHTA and FQGNSA. This CDR3 is CASSPGLAGQETQYF. DNA for the CDR3: TGTGCCAGCAGCCCGGGACTAGCGGGCCAAGAGACCCAGTACTTC.

CDR3 DNA: TGTGCCAGCAGTCTCTCGCCGGGGGACAGGCTCTCCTACGAGCAGTACTTC. Translated, it gives CASSLSPGDRLSYEQYF. V is TRBV6-2 or TRBV6-3 and J is TRBJ2-7; 8 bases agree with TRBD1. The CDR3 runs to 17 residues. Per germline, CDR1 MNHEY and CDR2 SVGEGT. The V and J ends lost 5 bases and 0 bases, in that order; junction bases with no gene match: 12.

In its sample, this clonotype was seen many times. CDR3 sequence reads: CSARVGRTIRLETQYF. The CDR3 region has the DNA TGCAGTGCTAGGGTAGGACGGACGATTAGGCTCGAGACCCAGTACTTC. This chain uses TRBV20-1 with TRBJ2-5; D not certain. The germline V gene encodes CDR1 DFQATT and CDR2 SNEGSKA (reference sequence). CDR3 length: 16 residues. Trimming cost V 3 bases and J 5 bases, with 22 bases left between them.

This clonotype was detected ten times or more. The chain uses TRBV6-1 and TRBJ2-7, with D unresolved. Per the germline V gene, CDR1 is MNHNS and CDR2 is SASEGT. With 8 bases removed from V and 0 bases from J, the gap between germline ends came to 14 bases. The CDR3 is made up of 14 amino acids. CDR3 sequence: CASGRTAASYEQYF. The CDR3 bases are TGTGCCAGCGGAAGGACGGCCGCCTCCTACGAGCAGTACTTC.

This clonotype was detected ten times or more. The gene calls are TRBV28 and TRBJ2-7; possible D gene TRBD2, 6 bases. This CDR3 spans 14 amino acids. Germline lookup yields CDR1 MDHEN and CDR2 SYDVKM. V was trimmed by 3 bases and J by 2 bases, leaving 11 bases between them. CDR3 loop: CASSLGSGAYEQYF. For the CDR3, the DNA is TGTGCCAGCAGTTTGGGTAGCGGTGCCTACGAGCAGTACTTC.

The sample holds many counts of this clonotype. This chain connects TRBV28 to TRBJ2-4, with D uncertain. V lost 4 bases, J lost 0 bases, and 10 bases lay in between. The CDR3 is made up of 15 amino acids. Germline assignment: CDR1 MDHEN and CDR2 SYDVKM. The CDR3 DNA reads TGTGCCAGCAGTTACTGGACCACAGCCAAAAACATTCAGTACTTC. Its translation: CASSYWTTAKNIQYF.

This clonotype was observed at least ten times. The rearrangement uses TRBV20-1 and TRBJ2-1; D is possibly TRBD2 (5 bases). The CDR3 has 16 amino acids. Trimming removed 3 bases at V and 3 bases at J, with 18 bases between. The V gene's germline CDR1 is DFQATT and CDR2 SNEGSKA (reference sequence). The CDR3 nucleotides read TGCAGTGCTAGCGGCTCAGCGGTGAGGAGCTACAATGAGCAGTTCTTC. Translated, it gives CSASGSAVRSYNEQFF.